These T cell receptor beta chains were read from a single sample in a study of OX40 agonist ivuxolimab in advanced cancers. Data came from immunoSEQ multiplex PCR; TCRdb stores just in-frame clones and leaves some out. The sample carries 35,000 or so clones, approximately 79% recorded once. Source: CD4+ or CD8+ T cells sorted from blood, taken in a trial of the OX40 agonist ivuxolimab. Receptor source: an adult with an advanced solid tumor such as melanoma, head and neck, liver or kidney cancer. The CDR3 runs from the conserved cysteine through the conserved F or W. The D gene is left open where the match is weak. A clone size is listed for some rows: how often the clone was seen (once, few, many), or a class if it is expanded.

DNA,CDR3,size,V,D,J
TGCGCCAGCAGCTTGGTTGTGGGGGGGCGAAGAAACACTGAAGCTTTCTTT,CASSLVVGGRRNTEAFF,NA,TRBV5-1,NA,TRBJ1-1
TGTGCCAGCAGCTTAGCGGGTTCCGGGGTAGGTGAGACCCAGTACTTC,CASSLAGSGVGETQYF,once,TRBV7-2,NA,TRBJ2-5
TGCGCCAGCAGCCCTATAACAGGGGTCGTGCAGTTCTTC,CASSPITGVVQFF,NA,TRBV5-1,TRBD1,TRBJ2-1
TGTGCCAGCAGCAAAGGGGGGTCCTACGAGCAGTACTTC,CASSKGGSYEQYF,once,TRBV6-5,NA,TRBJ2-7
TGCGCCAGCAGCCCCCGGGGACAGGCCGGTGAAAAACTGTTTTTT,CASSPRGQAGEKLFF,few,TRBV4-3,TRBD1,TRBJ1-4
TGTGCCAGTACCACTCAGGGGGTGAGCAATCAGCCCCAGCATTTT,CASTTQGVSNQPQHF,NA,TRBV2,TRBD1,TRBJ1-5
TGTGCCAGCTCACCCACAGGGAGGGAAAACATTCAGTACTTC,CASSPTGRENIQYF,NA,TRBV18,NA,TRBJ2-4
TGTGCCAGCAGCTTAGCGCGGGGGGGAGGAAACACCATATATTTT,CASSLARGGGNTIYF,NA,TRBV7-2,NA,TRBJ1-3
TGCGCCAGCAGCCTACGGACAGCTCCTTATACGCAGTATTTT,CASSLRTAPYTQYF,once,TRBV10-2,NA,TRBJ2-3
TGCGCCAGTAGGGTGGAGTTCTCTGGAAACACCATATATTTT,CASRVEFSGNTIYF,NA,TRBV5-1,NA,TRBJ1-3
TGCGCCAGCAGTCATATAGCGGGGAGCTCTGGGGCCAACGTCCTGACTTTC,CASSHIAGSSGANVLTF,few,TRBV10-1,TRBD2,TRBJ2-6
TGTGCCAGCAGCTTAGATAGCGGGGGGGGAAAAGAGACCCAGTACTTC,CASSLDSGGGKETQYF,NA,TRBV7-2,TRBD2,TRBJ2-5
TGTGCCAGCAGTGAGAGACAGAACAATGAAAAACTGTTTTTT,CASSERQNNEKLFF,NA,TRBV28,NA,TRBJ1-4
TGTGCCAGCAGCGCGGGGGGAAACACTGAAGCTTTCTTT,CASSAGGNTEAFF,NA,TRBV9,NA,TRBJ1-1
TGTGCCAGCAGCTTTGTACGGGAGGAGACCCAGTACTTC,CASSFVREETQYF,NA,TRBV11-2,NA,TRBJ2-5
TGCGCCAGCAGCCCGGAGACAGGGGGCGTCACTGAAGCTTTCTTT,CASSPETGGVTEAFF,NA,TRBV5-1,TRBD1,TRBJ1-1
TGTGCCAGCAGCAATGACAGGTCATCCTACGAGCAGTACTTC,CASSNDRSSYEQYF,few,TRBV5-4,NA,TRBJ2-7
TGTGCCAGCAGCCCATCGCGCCTCGGTCAGCCCCAGCATTTT,CASSPSRLGQPQHF,NA,TRBV9,NA,TRBJ1-5
TGTGCCAGCAGCCCGTCTAGCGGGGTAGAGACCCAGTACTTC,CASSPSSGVETQYF,NA,TRBV7-9,TRBD2,TRBJ2-5
TGTGCCTGGAGTGTAAATCCCCCAGGGGCGGATAATTCACCCCTCCACTTT,CAWSVNPPGADNSPLHF,NA,TRBV30,NA,TRBJ1-6
TGTGCCACCAGCAGAGTAGGGGCTAGGAATCAGCCCCAGCATTTT,CATSRVGARNQPQHF,NA,TRBV15,NA,TRBJ1-5
TGTGCCAGCAGCTCGGGGGGACCTAGGAACACCGGGGAGCTGTTTTTT,CASSSGGPRNTGELFF,NA,TRBV11-3,TRBD2,TRBJ2-2
TGTGCCAGCAGCCCTAGCGGGGGCCCCCCCGGGGAGCTGTTTTTT,CASSPSGGPPGELFF,NA,TRBV7-2,TRBD2,TRBJ2-2
TGTGCTAGTGGCTCCGGGACAGGGAATTCACCCCTCCACTTT,CASGSGTGNSPLHF,NA,TRBV12-5,TRBD1,TRBJ1-6
TGTGCCAGCAGCTTACGTGGTAGCGGGGGGGCCGCGAACACCGGGGAGCTGTTTTTT,CASSLRGSGGAANTGELFF,NA,TRBV7-6,TRBD2,TRBJ2-2
TGTGCCAGCAGTCCCGGGGGGGCCTTGGGCGGGGAGCTGTTTTTT,CASSPGGALGGELFF,few,TRBV25-1,TRBD2,TRBJ2-2
TGTGCCAGCAGGGGACAGGGAGTATTTTCACCCCTCCACTTT,CASRGQGVFSPLHF,few,TRBV7-3,TRBD1,TRBJ1-6
TGCAGCGTTGAACAGGGGTTCTCTGGAAACACCATATATTTT,CSVEQGFSGNTIYF,few,TRBV29-1,NA,TRBJ1-3
TGTGCCAGTAGTATCCACAGGGGAGAGACTGAAGCTTTCTTT,CASSIHRGETEAFF,NA,TRBV19,TRBD1,TRBJ1-1
TGTGCCAGCAGCTTAGTCTCGGCGGGGGGTGGCACAGATACGCAGTATTTT,CASSLVSAGGGTDTQYF,NA,TRBV7-2,TRBD2,TRBJ2-3
TGTGCCAGCAGCTTAGACGGGGCGGGCGGGGAGCTGTTTTTT,CASSLDGAGGELFF,NA,TRBV7-2,NA,TRBJ2-2
TGTGCCAGCAGCTTACGGGCCGCCGATGAGCAGTTCTTC,CASSLRAADEQFF,few,TRBV7-8,NA,TRBJ2-1
TGTGCCAGCACGGGACTAGCTGTTAGCACAGATACGCAGTATTTT,CASTGLAVSTDTQYF,NA,TRBV7-2,TRBD2,TRBJ2-3
TGCGCCAGCAGCAGGGGGGCCGAAACCGGGGAGCTGTTTTTT,CASSRGAETGELFF,NA,TRBV5-1,NA,TRBJ2-2
TGTGCCAGCAGCTTGTCGCGGGAGGAGCTGTTTTTT,CASSLSREELFF,NA,TRBV7-8,NA,TRBJ2-2
TGCGCCAGCAGCCAAGAGACCGGGACAGTTAACACTGAAGCTTTCTTT,CASSQETGTVNTEAFF,few,TRBV4-1,TRBD1,TRBJ1-1
TGTGCCAGCAGTCTAGACAGGGGGCAGGAGGAGACCCAGTACTTC,CASSLDRGQEETQYF,NA,TRBV6-1,TRBD1,TRBJ2-5
TGTGCCAGCAGCCCCGGGTCAGTGGCAGTTAACACTGAAGCTTTCTTT,CASSPGSVAVNTEAFF,once,TRBV7-9,NA,TRBJ1-1
TGTGCCAGTAGTCCCCGGAGACAGGGGGGGGCAGGGGCCAACGTCCTGACTTTC,CASSPRRQGGAGANVLTF,NA,TRBV19,TRBD1,TRBJ2-6
TGTGCCAGCAGCCTCCGACTAGCGGGGGCTGAGCAGTTCTTC,CASSLRLAGAEQFF,NA,TRBV7-2,TRBD2,TRBJ2-1
TGTGCCAGCAGCCCGGGACAGGGGGCGGTGAAAGCTTTCTTT,CASSPGQGAVKAFF,NA,TRBV7-9,TRBD1,TRBJ1-1
TGTGCCAGCAGCGTCAGAGCGGCGGGGCAAATCAGGTCAGATACGCAGTATTTT,CASSVRAAGQIRSDTQYF,NA,TRBV5-6,NA,TRBJ2-3
TGTGCCAGCAGCCAAGGGACAGGGGGTATCGGTGGCTACACCTTC,CASSQGTGGIGGYTF,NA,TRBV4-2,TRBD1,TRBJ1-2